Below, 30 T cell receptor beta chains from the same sample are listed, as sequenced in a study of T cell changes during pregnancy in multiple sclerosis. Only in-frame clones appear in the TCRdb table, and some are missing; sequencing was by immunoSEQ multiplex PCR. The repertoire consists of some 25,000 clones, with about 87% occurring once and the leading ten covering about 1%. Sequences were derived from CD4+ T cells from peripheral blood mononuclear cells, sampled in the second trimester of pregnancy. The receptors originated from a female donor in good health, enrolled as a control in a pregnancy study.

The chain couples TRBV7-2 to TRBJ2-7; 12 bases match TRBD1. V was pared by 5 bases and J by 2 bases, with 4 bases of the junction left unmatched. Germline loops: CDR1 SGHTA, CDR2 FQGNSA. The CDR3 spans 15 residues. In nucleotides, the CDR3 is TGTGCCAGCAGCGCCCGGGACAGGGGGCCCTACGAGCAGTACTTC. It yields the protein CASSARDRGPYEQYF.

V gene TRBV5-6 combines with J gene TRBJ2-1, with D possibly TRBD2 on 5 matching bases. The CDR3 is 16 amino acids. Germline-derived CDR1 and CDR2 are SGHDT and YYEEEE. The ends were cut back, 2 bases at V and 0 bases at J, with 12 bases in the middle. The CDR3 reads CASSFRSGDSYNEQFF. Here the CDR3 DNA reads TGTGCCAGCAGCTTTAGGAGCGGCGACTCCTACAATGAGCAGTTCTTC.

The chain uses TRBV6-5 and TRBJ1-1, with D hard to call. CDR3 size: 14 residues. V was pared by 2 bases and J by 1 base, with 8 bases between. Germline V CDR1 and CDR2: MNHEY, SVGAGI. CDR3 DNA sequence: TGTGCCAGCAGTTACCGGTCCCCGAACACTGAAGCTTTCTTT. Protein: CASSYRSPNTEAFF.

The V gene is TRBV6-5, the J gene TRBJ2-4, with 9 bases matching TRBD2. The CDR3 runs 15 residues. Germline V gives CDR1 MNHEY, CDR2 SVGAGI. Germline trimming cut 8 bases from V and 0 bases from J; bases unmatched to any gene: 5. Here the CDR3 DNA reads TGTGCCAGCGGCGCGGGAGGGGCAGCCAAAAACATTCAGTACTTC. The encoded protein is CASGAGGAAKNIQYF.

V gene TRBV9 combines with J gene TRBJ1-3; TRBD1 matches at 8 bases. The germline V gene has CDR1 SGDLS and CDR2 YYNGEE. With V trimmed by 0 bases and J by 4 bases, 0 bases remained unmatched. This CDR3 is 14 amino acids long. CDR3 DNA sequence: TGTGCCAGCAGCGTAGGGGACAGGGGAAACACCATATATTTT. This sequence encodes CASSVGDRGNTIYF.

This clone has only one observation. The chain combines TRBV7-2 with TRBJ2-7, with 11 positions matching TRBD2. J gave up 2 bases and V 0 bases, and 3 bases lay outside the gene matches. Germline CDR1 and CDR2: SGHTA and FQGNSA. The CDR3 has 16 residues. The DNA for the CDR3 is TGTGCCAGCAGCTTAGCGAGTAGCGGGAGGGCCTACGAGCAGTACTTC. This codes for CASSLASSGRAYEQYF.

This rearrangement joins TRBV19 to TRBJ1-5; 8 bases agree with TRBD1. The CDR3 length is 14 residues. Germline V gene data show CDR1 as LNHDA and CDR2 as SQIVND (reference sequence). J gave up 9 bases and V 1 base, and 5 bases lay outside the gene matches. The DNA of the CDR3 is TGTGCCAGTAGTATAGGGACAGGGTTATCGCCCCAGCATTTT. Encoded protein: CASSIGTGLSPQHF.

The chain uses TRBV20-1 and TRBJ2-7; D ambiguous. Germline CDR1 reads DFQATT; CDR2 reads SNEGSKA (reference sequence). The V gene lost 5 bases and the J gene lost 4 bases, with 9 bases spanning the gap. CDR3 length: 11 amino acids. CDR3 nucleotide sequence: TGCAGTGCTCCGTATACTTACGAGCAGTACTTC. Translated, it gives CSAPYTYEQYF.

The J gene is TRBJ1-1, the V gene TRBV19; TRBD1 matches at 8 bases. The CDR3 totals 16 residues. V lost 3 bases, J lost 3 bases, and 9 bases stayed unmatched. Germline V gene lookup returns CDR1 LNHDA and CDR2 SQIVND (reference sequence). The CDR3 DNA sequence: TGTGCCAGTAGTATGAATGCCCCAGGGGGCTACACTGAAGCTTTCTTT. Translation: CASSMNAPGGYTEAFF.

V usage is TRBV27 and J usage is TRBJ1-4; D is uncertain. Deletions cut 4 bases from V and 2 bases from J, with 11 bases between. CDR3 length: 15 amino acids. Per the germline V gene, CDR1 is MNHEY and CDR2 is SMNVEV (reference sequence). The CDR3 DNA is TGTGCCAGCAGTTCCACAGAGTCCACTAATGAAAAACTGTTTTTT. Its translation: CASSSTESTNEKLFF.

This chain joins TRBV12-1 and TRBJ2-3; the table's D call of TRBD2 was not tested on the DNA. TRBV12-1 is a pseudogene locus. The CDR3 is 19 residues long. Here the CDR3 DNA reads TGTGCCAGCAGCTTTGGAGGGGGCGGACTAGCGGGGGCTGGGGATACGCAGTATTTT. Amino acid sequence: CASSFGGGGLAGAGDTQYF.

This clone came up once. The chain has TRBV28 and TRBJ1-1, with a tentative D call TRBD1 (5 bases). Germline V lookup: CDR1 MDHEN, CDR2 SYDVKM. V lost 6 bases to trimming and J lost 2 bases, with 19 bases between them. There are 16 residues in the CDR3. For the CDR3, the DNA is TGTGCCAGCAGCCAGGGAGGCGTTTGGGGAAACACTGAAGCTTTCTTT. This sequence encodes CASSQGGVWGNTEAFF.

The V call is TRBV19, the J call TRBJ2-5; no reliable D call. CDR1 and CDR2 (germline): LNHDA, SQIVND (reference sequence). The CDR3 spans 12 residues. With 6 bases removed from V and 5 bases from J, the gap between germline ends came to 10 bases. CDR3 nucleotide sequence: TGTGCCAGTAGCTCGGTATCGGAGACCCAGTACTTC. It codes for CASSSVSETQYF.

This rearrangement joins TRBV5-1 to TRBJ1-2; maybe TRBD1 (6 bases). CDR1 and CDR2 from the germline V gene are SGHRS and YFSETQ. V was clipped by 0 bases and J by 2 bases, with 11 bases between them. CDR3 length: 15 amino acids. The CDR3, as DNA: TGCGCCAGCAGCTTGGCCGGACAGATAAACTATGGCTACACCTTC. As protein: CASSLAGQINYGYTF.

The chain couples TRBV5-6 to TRBJ2-7, with a possible D match to TRBD1 (6 bases). The V end was cut by 1 base, the J end by 0 bases, with 14 bases between. The CDR3 is 16 residues long. Germline V CDR1 and CDR2: SGHDT, YYEEEE. In DNA, the CDR3 is TGTGCCAGCAGCTTGCTGGCGGCAGGGGACTCCTACGAGCAGTACTTC. This translates into CASSLLAAGDSYEQYF.

The chain carries TRBV6-5 and TRBJ1-3; unclear D gene. From germline, CDR1 is MNHEY and CDR2 SVGAGI. CDR3 length equals 12 residues. With 8 bases removed from V and 1 base from J, the gap between germline ends came to 6 bases. In nucleotides, the CDR3 is TGTGCCAGCCTTTCTTCTGGAAACACCATATATTTT. As protein: CASLSSGNTIYF.

This sequence joins TRBV9 and TRBJ2-2; 10 bases agree with TRBD1. Unmatched junction bases numbered 8, after V lost 2 bases and J lost 4 bases. The CDR3 contains 17 residues. The germline V gene encodes CDR1 SGDLS and CDR2 YYNGEE. The CDR3 region is CASSVRDRGSSTGELFF. CDR3 sequence (DNA): TGTGCCAGCAGCGTCCGGGACAGGGGCTCGAGCACCGGGGAGCTGTTTTTT.

This clone is a singleton in its sample. V and J are TRBV5-8 and TRBJ1-5; D is unclear. The germline gives CDR1 SGHTS, CDR2 YDEGEE. The CDR3 spans 18 residues. The ends were cut back, 0 bases at V and 0 bases at J, with 16 bases in the middle. The CDR3 protein is CASSLGRGFLYSNQPQHF. The CDR3 nucleotides read TGTGCCAGCAGCTTGGGCCGCGGGTTCCTTTATAGCAATCAGCCCCAGCATTTT. The full variable domain, with the rest looked up from reference TRBV5-8 and TRBJ1-5, is EAGVTQSPTHLIKTRGQQATLRCSPISGHTSVYWYQQALGLGLQFLLWYDEGEERNRGNFPPRFSGRQFPNYSSELNVNALELEDSALYLCASSLGRGFLYSNQPQHFGDGTRLSIL.

The chain joins TRBV7-9 to TRBJ1-3, with unresolved D. The V end lost 1 base, the J end lost 1 base, and 5 bases lay between the germline ends. Germline CDR1 and CDR2: SEHNR and FQNEAQ (reference sequence). The CDR3 length is 14 residues. CDR3 loop: CASSLDSSGNTIYF. CDR3 DNA sequence: TGTGCCAGCAGCTTAGACAGTTCTGGAAACACCATATATTTT.

The V and J genes are TRBV18 and TRBJ1-2; the match to TRBD1 covers 7 bases. CDR1 and CDR2 from the germline V gene are KGHSH and LQKENI. The CDR3 is 13 residues long. V lost 1 base, J lost 6 bases, and 2 bases stayed unmatched. Here the CDR3 reads CASSPQGADGYTF. CDR3 nucleotide sequence: TGTGCCAGCTCACCACAGGGGGCTGATGGCTACACCTTC.

V gene TRBV5-6 combines with J gene TRBJ1-4; 9 bases line up with TRBD1. The CDR3 has 15 residues. Germline CDR1 reads SGHDT; CDR2 reads YYEEEE. Germline trimming cut 4 bases from V and 5 bases from J; bases unmatched to any gene: 6. The CDR3 DNA is TGTGCCAGCAGCAAATGGACAGGGGCGAATGAAAAACTGTTTTTT. Encoded protein: CASSKWTGANEKLFF.

The chain combines TRBV5-1 with TRBJ1-4; a weak D match, TRBD1 (5 bases). The V end lost 2 bases, the J end lost 8 bases, and 13 bases lay between the germline ends. The CDR3 contains 14 residues. CDR1 and CDR2 (germline): SGHRS, YFSETQ. CDR3 bases: TGCGCCAGCAGCTTAGGACAAGGGCAGGAAAAACTGTTTTTT. This translates into CASSLGQGQEKLFF.

The chain uses TRBV7-9 and TRBJ2-5; maybe TRBD2 (7 bases). The germline gives CDR1 SEHNR, CDR2 FQNEAQ (reference sequence). V was cut by 5 bases and J by 4 bases, with 11 bases left in between. The CDR3 is 13 residues long. In nucleotides, the CDR3 is TGTGCCAGCAGCACGGGGGGCCGAGAGACCCAGTACTTC. It specifies CASSTGGRETQYF.

The rearrangement joins TRBV15 to TRBJ2-1; D not resolved. Germline V gives CDR1 LNHNV, CDR2 YYDKDF (reference sequence). The CDR3 has 13 amino acids. The V gene lost 0 bases and the J gene lost 8 bases, with 8 bases spanning the gap. Here the CDR3 DNA reads TGTGCCACCAGCAGAGATCGCGGAGATGAGCAGTTCTTC. Protein product: CATSRDRGDEQFF.

The chain couples TRBV9 to TRBJ2-1; a possible D gene is TRBD1 (6 bases). V gave up 2 bases and J gave up 5 bases, with 11 bases separating them. Germline-derived CDR1 and CDR2 are SGDLS and YYNGEE. The CDR3 is 14 amino acids. The CDR3 loop reads CASSVWTENNEQFF. As DNA, the CDR3 is TGTGCCAGCAGCGTGTGGACAGAGAACAATGAGCAGTTCTTC.

In this sample, this clone turned up a few times. The rearrangement joins TRBV28 to TRBJ1-5; 7 positions agree with TRBD1. The CDR3 length is 14 residues. V gave up 6 bases and J gave up 1 base; unmatched junction bases: 3. Germline loops: CDR1 MDHEN, CDR2 SYDVKM. DNA of the CDR3: TGTGCCAGCAGGGGCAGGGGGAGCAATCAGCCCCAGCATTTT. Translated: CASRGRGSNQPQHF.

The genes are TRBV27 and TRBJ2-7, with D possibly being TRBD2 (6 bases). V dropped 2 bases and J dropped 5 bases, with 13 bases sitting between them. The germline V gene encodes CDR1 MNHEY and CDR2 SMNVEV (reference sequence). This CDR3 contains 14 residues. DNA of the CDR3: TGTGCCAGCAGTTTAGGCGGGGTCGGGAACGAGCAGTACTTC. Residues: CASSLGGVGNEQYF.

The V gene is TRBV27, the J gene TRBJ2-5; TRBD2 matches 7 bases. Trimming cost V 3 bases and J 5 bases; bases outside gene matches: 3. The CDR3 is made up of 13 amino acids. CDR1 MNHEY and CDR2 SMNVEV come from the germline V gene (reference sequence). The CDR3 bases are TGTGCCAGCAGTTTGGGGGGGGAGGAGACCCAGTACTTC. Translating it yields CASSLGGEETQYF.

This clone was detected only a few times. This chain joins TRBV6-1 and TRBJ1-6; 7 bases are a match to TRBD1. J gave up 6 bases and V 6 bases, and 11 bases lay outside the gene matches. The CDR3 has 16 amino acids. The germline V gene encodes CDR1 MNHNS and CDR2 SASEGT. This chain's CDR3 is CASSEQQGTGNSPLHF. The CDR3 DNA reads TGTGCCAGCAGCGAACAACAGGGGACGGGTAATTCACCCCTCCACTTT.

The CDR3 DNA follows: TGTGCCACCAGCAGAGGGGGCGATGGCAATCAGCCCCAGCATTTT. Translated, it gives CATSRGGDGNQPQHF. V is TRBV15 and J is TRBJ1-5, with D maybe TRBD1 (5 bases). This CDR3 region has 15 residues. CDR1 and CDR2 from the germline V gene are LNHNV and YYDKDF (reference sequence). The ends were cut back, 1 base at V and 2 bases at J, with 9 bases in the middle.